These 8 T cell receptor beta chains were sequenced from one sample in a study of PD-L1 blockade in urothelial cancer. Profiled with immunoSEQ multiplex PCR; TCRdb holds only in-frame clones, not every one. The data contain about 29,000 clones, roughly 84% of them singletons. Documented time point: peripheral blood 6 weeks after treatment start. The sequencing here drew on PBMCs, taken around atezolizumab (anti-PD-L1) treatment. The origin of the receptors is a man aged 70-80 years with urothelial cancer.

CDR3 residues: CASMSGLYGYTF. The CDR3 region has the DNA TGTGCCAGCATGTCTGGACTATATGGCTACACCTTC. The V call is TRBV6-5, the J call TRBJ1-2, with D unclear. V dropped 7 bases and J dropped 5 bases, with 11 bases sitting between them. The germline V gene encodes CDR1 MNHEY and CDR2 SVGAGI. CDR3 length: 12 residues.

This clone was recorded only once. The V call is TRBV5-8, the J call TRBJ1-5, with D perhaps TRBD1 (5 bases). The CDR3 has 16 amino acids. In germline, CDR1 is SGHTS, CDR2 YDEGEE. The V gene lost 0 bases and the J gene lost 4 bases, with 14 bases spanning the gap. The CDR3 nucleotides are TGTGCCAGCAGCTTGGCCAAAACAGGAGATAATCAGCCCCAGCATTTT. It specifies CASSLAKTGDNQPQHF.

The chain has TRBV7-9 and TRBJ2-1; D might be TRBD1 (6 bases). V was pared by 0 bases and J by 3 bases, with 9 bases between. Looked up from germline, CDR1 is SEHNR and CDR2 is FQNEAQ (reference sequence). The CDR3 spans 15 residues. The CDR3 region has the DNA TGTGCCAGCAGCTTAGCGCAGGGGATCTACAATGAGCAGTTCTTC. It specifies CASSLAQGIYNEQFF. Full variable domain (rest looked up from reference TRBV7-9 and TRBJ2-1): DTGVSQNPRHKITKRGQNVTFRCDPISEHNRLYWYRQTLGQGPEFLTYFQNEAQLEKSRLLSDRFSAERPKGSFSTLEIQRTEQGDSAMYLCASSLAQGIYNEQFFGPGTRLTVL.

This chain joins TRBV18 and TRBJ1-6; a weak D match, TRBD1 (6 bases). With 6 bases removed from V and 6 bases from J, the gap between germline ends came to 15 bases. Germline V gene data show CDR1 as KGHSH and CDR2 as LQKENI. This CDR3 comprises 15 residues. The CDR3 DNA follows: TGTGCCAGCTCGCTCGGACAGAGATCTAATTCACCCCTCCACTTT. It is translated as CASSLGQRSNSPLHF.

This sequence joins TRBV19 and TRBJ2-3; D unclear. CDR1 and CDR2 from the germline V gene are LNHDA and SQIVND (reference sequence). The ends were cut back, 2 bases at V and 5 bases at J, with 5 bases in the middle. The CDR3 extends over 12 amino acids. CDR3 residues: CASSISRDTQYF. The CDR3 bases are TGTGCCAGTAGTATAAGTAGAGATACGCAGTATTTT. Complete variable domain (other parts from reference TRBV19 and TRBJ2-3): DGGITQSPKYLFRKEGQNVTLSCEQNLNHDAMYWYRQDPGQGLRLIYYSQIVNDFQKGDIAEGYSVSREKKESFPLTVTSAQKNPTAFYLCASSISRDTQYFGPGTRLTVL.

This chain joins TRBV7-9 and TRBJ1-1; TRBD1 matches at 7 bases. The germline CDR1 and CDR2 sequences are SEHNR and FQNEAQ (reference sequence). There are 11 residues in the CDR3. V lost 1 base and J lost 10; bases outside the gene matches: 0. CDR3 region: CASSLDRGAFF. The CDR3 bases are TGTGCCAGCAGCTTAGACAGGGGAGCTTTCTTT.

The chain's CDR3 is CASSQDLRGSANYGYTF. CDR3 bases: TGCGCCAGCAGCCAAGATCTACGAGGCAGCGCAAACTATGGCTACACCTTC. This chain uses TRBV4-3 with TRBJ1-2; no clear D. Per germline, CDR1 LGHNA and CDR2 YSLEER. The V and J ends lost 0 bases and 2 bases respectively, with 16 bases between them. There are 17 residues in the CDR3.

The chain recombines TRBV5-5 with TRBJ1-5, with 7 bases lining up with TRBD1. Germline CDR1 reads SGHKS; CDR2 reads YYEKEE (reference sequence). The CDR3 length is 16 residues. V shed 0 bases, J shed 5 bases, and the junction held 8 bases outside the gene matches. This CDR3 reads CASSLAAGQIYQPQHF. For the CDR3, the DNA is TGTGCCAGCAGCTTGGCCGCGGGACAGATTTATCAGCCCCAGCATTTT. Filled out from reference TRBV5-5 and TRBJ1-5, the complete variable domain reads DAGVTQSPTHLIKTRGQQVTLRCSPISGHKSVSWYQQVLGQGPQFIFQYYEKEERGRGNFPDRFSARQFPNYSSELNVNALLLGDSALYLCASSLAAGQIYQPQHFGDGTRLSIL.